This paragraph covers one TCR beta chain sequence. These data belong to a study of T cell responses to AZD1222 COVID-19 vaccine. Background on the study: Some second doses came at about 4 weeks and others at about 12 weeks; these were pooled.

Sequenced by immunoSEQ multiplex PCR; TCRdb stores in-frame clones only, minus some. The data contain tens of thousands of clones, 65% to 90% of them seen just once; the ten biggest clones take up under 6%. The CDR3 runs 14 residues. Germline V gene data show CDR1 as LNHDA and CDR2 as SQIVND (reference sequence). The ends lost 2 bases at V and 8 bases at J; junction bases unmatched: 8. Sequenced here: peripheral blood, sampled on day 0 of AZD1222 vaccination. This TCR was sampled from an adult in good health. The chain joins TRBV19 to TRBJ1-1; 7 nucleotides match TRBD1. The CDR3 DNA sequence: TGTGCCAGTAGTATACTTGACAGGGCAGGCGAAGCTTTCTTT. This gives the protein CASSILDRAGEAFF.